A single sample gave rise to the 32 T cell receptor beta chains below, sequenced in a study of response to subunit inactivated influenza vaccine. TCRdb processed the RT-PCR reads anew with MiXCR; each CDR3 protein has one entry. The data hold 450,000 to 600,000 distinct CDR3 sequences, with 16% observed a single time. This specimen was CD4+ T cells sorted from PBMCs, taken less than 30 months after vaccination. These receptors all come from a man in his fifties or sixties who received an inactivated influenza vaccine.

This clonotype was found a few times. The rearrangement links TRBV20-1 to TRBJ2-1; TRBD2 agrees at 8 bases. CDR1 is DFQATT and CDR2 is SNEGSKA in the germline V gene (reference sequence). This CDR3 contains 12 residues. The V segment lost 6 bases and the J segment 8 bases; nucleotides outside the gene matches: 6. The CDR3 is CSARGGVDEQFF. CDR3 nucleotide sequence: TGCAGTGCCCGGGGGGGGGTCGATGAGCAGTTCTTC.

This chain links TRBV27 with TRBJ2-7; 10 positions agree with TRBD1. The V gene's germline CDR1 is MNHEY and CDR2 SMNVEV (reference sequence). V was pared by 3 bases and J by 3 bases, with 5 bases of the junction left unmatched. The CDR3 loop spans 15 amino acids. Here the CDR3 reads CASSLAGTGDYEQYF. CDR3 nucleotides: TGTGCCAGCAGTTTGGCCGGGACAGGGGACTACGAGCAGTACTTC.

This clonotype has a handful of counts. This chain joins TRBV18 and TRBJ2-5; tentatively, D is TRBD1 (5 bases). Germline V gene data show CDR1 as KGHSH and CDR2 as LQKENI. Trimming left V 3 bases short and J 2 bases short, with 10 bases between. CDR3 size: 14 residues. CDR3 DNA: TGTGCCAGCTCACCCTCAGGGAAGCAAGAGACCCAGTACTTC. As protein: CASSPSGKQETQYF.

This clonotype occurred a few times. CDR3 nucleotides: TGCAGTGCTAGAGACCCGCGGGGGGTTGGTGAAAAACTGTTTTTT. Amino acids: CSARDPRGVGEKLFF. This chain uses TRBV20-1 with TRBJ1-4, with D tentatively TRBD1 (5 bases). V lost 0 bases and J 7 bases, leaving 15 bases between the germline ends. Germline values: CDR1 DFQATT, CDR2 SNEGSKA (reference sequence). The CDR3 runs to 15 residues.

This clonotype was seen a handful of times. The chain combines TRBV5-1 with TRBJ2-7; 7 nucleotides match TRBD1. This CDR3 contains 12 residues. The germline gives CDR1 SGHRS, CDR2 YFSETQ. The V gene end was trimmed by 2 bases and the J gene end by 6 bases; junction bases not matched to a gene: 2. Here the CDR3 DNA reads TGCGCCAGCAGCTTCCGACAGGGCGAGCAGTACTTC. The encoded protein is CASSFRQGEQYF.

This chain links TRBV11-2 with TRBJ2-1; 13 positions agree with TRBD2. CDR3 length: 14 residues. With 5 bases clipped from V and 15 bases from J, the junction kept 10 bases outside the gene matches. The germline V gene has CDR1 SGHAT and CDR2 FQNNGV. The CDR3 loop reads CASSRRTSGGIPFF. The CDR3 DNA reads as TGTGCCAGCAGCCGACGGACTAGCGGGGGTATTCCGTTCTTC.

This clonotype was counted only a few times. CDR3: CASSTSGSPNTEAFF. Written as DNA, the CDR3 is TGTGCCAGCAGTACTTCAGGGAGCCCCAACACTGAAGCTTTCTTT. V gene TRBV12-3 or TRBV12-4 combines with J gene TRBJ1-1, with D maybe TRBD1 (5 bases). V was pared by 5 bases and J by 2 bases, with 15 bases between. The CDR3 runs to 15 residues.

As for this clonotype: A much larger clone sits a single nucleotide away, making a read error possible. The chain carries TRBV4-3 and TRBJ1-2; the D is unclear. There are 17 residues in the CDR3. CDR1 LGHNA and CDR2 YSLEER come from the germline V gene. Trimming pared 0 bases from V and 3 bases from J, leaving 17 bases between. Written as DNA, the CDR3 is TGCGCCAGCAGCCAAGATAGTGCCGAAGTACTCTACTATGGCTACACCTTC. This gives the protein CASSQDSAEVLYYGYTF.

This clonotype showed up just a few times. The genes are TRBV6-2 or TRBV6-3 and TRBJ1-1; D is perhaps TRBD1 (5 bases). This CDR3 has 15 amino acids. Germline V lookup: CDR1 MNHEY, CDR2 SVGEGT. Between the trimmed V and J ends, which lost 2 bases and 4 bases, there was a span of 14 bases. The CDR3 is CASSYAGLRGTEAFF. The CDR3 DNA reads TGTGCCAGCAGTTACGCCGGGCTTAGGGGCACTGAAGCTTTCTTT.

The rearrangement uses TRBV12-3 or TRBV12-4 and TRBJ2-2; D unclear. CDR3 size: 14 residues. V lost 1 base, J lost 6 bases, and 9 bases lay in between. The CDR3 nucleotides read TGTGCCAGCAGTTTAGGCGGCGGTGCCGGGGAGCTGTTTTTT. Translating gives CASSLGGGAGELFF.

CDR3 sequence reads: CSAYRLADTQYF. CDR3 DNA: TGCAGTGCTTACCGACTAGCAGATACGCAGTATTTT. The chain joins TRBV20-1 to TRBJ2-3; D may be TRBD2 (6 bases). This CDR3 spans 12 amino acids. From germline, CDR1 is DFQATT and CDR2 SNEGSKA (reference sequence). V gave up 5 bases and J gave up 4 bases, with 10 bases separating them.

The chain couples TRBV9 to TRBJ2-1; no clear D. V was pared by 0 bases and J by 9 bases, with 4 bases between. Looked up from germline, CDR1 is SGDLS and CDR2 is YYNGEE. The CDR3 spans 11 residues. CDR3 amino acids: CASSVGSEQFF. CDR3 DNA: TGTGCCAGCAGCGTAGGGAGTGAGCAGTTCTTC.

This rearrangement joins TRBV11-2 to TRBJ2-2; 10 nucleotides line up with TRBD2. This CDR3 is 19 amino acids long. V lost 1 base, J lost 3 bases, and 11 bases stayed unmatched. CDR1 is SGHAT, CDR2 FQNNGV, per germline. CDR3: CASSLGNLGLAGDTGELFF. CDR3 sequence (DNA): TGTGCCAGCAGCTTAGGAAACTTAGGCCTAGCGGGAGACACCGGGGAGCTGTTTTTT.

Only a few counts were recorded for this clonotype. V and J are TRBV12-3 or TRBV12-4 and TRBJ2-1; the match to TRBD1 covers 8 bases. The CDR3 consists of 12 residues. In DNA form, the CDR3 reads TGTGCTGTCGGGACAGGATACAATGAGCAGTTCTTC. Translated, it gives CAVGTGYNEQFF.

The chain links TRBV30 to TRBJ1-2; weak D call: TRBD1 (5 bases). The CDR3 has 14 amino acids. The V end lost 3 bases, the J end lost 6 bases, and 17 bases lay between the germline ends. Germline V gives CDR1 GTSNPN, CDR2 SVGIG (reference sequence). As DNA, the CDR3 is TGTGCCTGGAGGAGAAGTCAGCGGGGGGATGGCTACACCTTC. Amino acids: CAWRRSQRGDGYTF.

The chain combines TRBV7-9 with TRBJ1-3; no definite D call. This CDR3 contains 14 residues. Germline loops: CDR1 SEHNR, CDR2 FQNEAQ (reference sequence). The V end lost 3 bases, the J end lost 0 bases, and 6 bases lay between the germline ends. The CDR3 sequence is CASSFSTSGNTIYF. In DNA, the CDR3 is TGTGCCAGCAGCTTTAGTACCTCTGGAAACACCATATATTTT.

The rearrangement joins TRBV4-2 to TRBJ1-1; D not certain. CDR1 LGHNA and CDR2 YNFKEQ come from the germline V gene. Trimming took 0 bases from V and 7 from J, leaving 9 bases between them. The CDR3 loop spans 13 amino acids. The CDR3 nucleotides are TGTGCCAGCAGCCAAGAAGGAAGGATTGAAGCTTTCTTT. Translating it yields CASSQEGRIEAFF.

Many counts were recorded for this clonotype. The chain carries TRBV28 and TRBJ2-5, with a possible D match to TRBD1 (5 bases). Trimming took 4 bases from V and 9 from J, leaving 9 bases between them. The CDR3 spans 11 residues. CDR1 and CDR2 from the germline V gene are MDHEN and SYDVKM. CDR3 in amino acids: CASSYKGAQYF. CDR3 DNA: TGTGCCAGCAGTTATAAAGGGGCCCAGTACTTC.

The chain recombines TRBV7-2 with TRBJ2-5; D remains ambiguous. The CDR3 totals 13 residues. The V gene lost 0 bases and the J gene lost 5 bases, with 7 bases spanning the gap. Germline CDR1 is SGHTA and CDR2 is FQGNSA. CDR3 sequence reads: CASSLALVETQYF. CDR3 bases: TGTGCCAGCAGCTTAGCGCTTGTCGAGACCCAGTACTTC.

In its sample, this clonotype was seen a few times. The chain recombines TRBV6-1 with TRBJ2-1; the match to TRBD2 covers 13 bases. The CDR3 runs to 19 residues. Germline V CDR1 and CDR2: MNHNS, SASEGT. The V gene end was trimmed by 7 bases and the J gene end by 0 bases; junction bases not matched to a gene: 12. CDR3 sequence reads: CASTRLAGGQRSSYNEQFF. Here the CDR3 DNA reads TGTGCCAGCACAAGACTAGCGGGAGGCCAAAGGAGCTCCTACAATGAGCAGTTCTTC.

Points on this clonotype: Germline is not matched at one junction end, which may reflect a read error. This chain uses TRBV29-1 with TRBJ2-1; TRBD2 is a possible D gene (6 bases). The CDR3 loop spans 12 amino acids. Germline-derived CDR1 and CDR2 are SQVTM and ANQGSEA. CDR3 region: CSLDRGSDEQFF. CDR3 nucleotide sequence: TGCAGCCTTGACCGGGGGAGCGATGAGCAGTTCTTC.

This clonotype showed up just a few times. This rearrangement joins TRBV4-2 to TRBJ1-2; 8 bases map to TRBD1. V was pared by 4 bases and J by 8 bases, with 15 bases of the junction left unmatched. The CDR3 totals 16 residues. Per the germline V gene, CDR1 is LGHNA and CDR2 is YNFKEQ. The CDR3 DNA follows: TGTGCCAGCAGCCCGACATCTCCGGGACAGGCGCGAGGCTACACCTTC. Protein product: CASSPTSPGQARGYTF.

The chain employs TRBV27 and TRBJ1-1; 7 nucleotides align to TRBD1. CDR1 and CDR2 from the germline V gene are MNHEY and SMNVEV (reference sequence). The CDR3 is made up of 12 amino acids. The junction had 4 bases not matched to a gene; V was cut back by 6 bases and J by 6 bases. The CDR3 reads CASSRQGAEAFF. DNA of the CDR3: TGTGCCAGCAGCAGACAGGGCGCTGAAGCTTTCTTT.

This clonotype has a single count. The chain combines TRBV20-1 with TRBJ1-3; D unclear. The CDR3 is 16 amino acids. Germline V gives CDR1 DFQATT, CDR2 SNEGSKA (reference sequence). The V gene lost 2 bases and the J gene lost 0 bases, with 14 bases spanning the gap. CDR3 bases: TGCAGTGCTAGAAGTCAGTCCGCCTTCTCTGGAAACACCATATATTTT. Protein: CSARSQSAFSGNTIYF.

The J gene is TRBJ2-7, the V gene TRBV6-5; 9 positions agree with TRBD2. This CDR3 comprises 16 residues. Germline CDR1 reads MNHEY; CDR2 reads SVGAGI. The V gene end was trimmed by 0 bases and the J gene end by 3 bases; junction bases not matched to a gene: 6. The CDR3 nucleotides read TGTGCCAGCAGTTACTCCAGCCTAGCGGGGAACTACGAGCAGTACTTC. Its protein is CASSYSSLAGNYEQYF.

V and J are TRBV20-1 and TRBJ1-5; perhaps TRBD1 as D (6 bases). Looked up from germline, CDR1 is DFQATT and CDR2 is SNEGSKA (reference sequence). The CDR3 length is 19 residues. Trimming shortened V by 0 bases and J by 7 bases, and 28 bases separated the two germline ends. The CDR3 DNA follows: TGCAGTGCTAGAGATGGGACCCTGGGCTGGCAGGGGAAGAAACAGCCCCAGCATTTT. It is translated as CSARDGTLGWQGKKQPQHF.

This chain links TRBV20-1 with TRBJ2-7; TRBD1 aligns across 10 bases. The CDR3 is made up of 13 amino acids. With V trimmed by 4 bases and J by 6 bases, 6 bases remained unmatched. Germline loops: CDR1 DFQATT, CDR2 SNEGSKA (reference sequence). The CDR3 DNA follows: TGCAGTGCTACAAAACGGACAGGGGGCGAGCAGTACTTC. Amino acid sequence: CSATKRTGGEQYF.

This clonotype has just a few counts. This rearrangement joins TRBV12-3 or TRBV12-4 to TRBJ2-2; D perhaps matches TRBD2 (5 bases). This CDR3 region has 14 residues. V shed 3 bases and J shed 8 bases, with 13 bases lying between them. The CDR3 DNA sequence: TGTGCCAGCAGTTTTTTCGGCGGGTCGGGGGAGCTGTTTTTT. This translates into CASSFFGGSGELFF.

This clonotype was found a few times. The chain employs TRBV7-9 and TRBJ2-1; 12 nucleotides match TRBD2. The CDR3 covers 15 residues. V gave up 5 bases and J gave up 8 bases; unmatched junction bases: 7. From germline, CDR1 is SEHNR and CDR2 FQNEAQ (reference sequence). CDR3 loop: CASSKGGLAGYEQFF. DNA for the CDR3: TGTGCCAGCAGCAAAGGTGGACTAGCGGGGTATGAGCAGTTCTTC.

This clonotype was observed a few times. The chain recombines TRBV5-1 with TRBJ2-5, with TRBD2 matching 12 bases. J gave up 1 base and V 6 bases, and 1 base lay outside the gene matches. The CDR3 runs 14 residues. Germline CDR1 and CDR2: SGHRS and YFSETQ. The CDR3 region has the DNA TGCGCCAGCAAACTAGCGGGGGGCCAAGAGACCCAGTACTTC. Encoded protein: CASKLAGGQETQYF.

This clonotype turned up a few times. The J gene is TRBJ1-4, the V gene TRBV20-1; the D gene is possibly TRBD1 (5 bases). CDR1 and CDR2 (germline): DFQATT, SNEGSKA (reference sequence). The V gene lost 6 bases and the J gene lost 8 bases, with 22 bases spanning the gap. The CDR3 sequence is 15 residues long. CDR3 sequence reads: CSALWPGLTEEKLFF. CDR3 nucleotides: TGCAGTGCCCTCTGGCCGGGACTTACGGAAGAAAAACTGTTTTTT.

There are many counts of this clonotype. The rearrangement uses TRBV14 and TRBJ2-1, with D perhaps assigned TRBD1 or TRBD2 (6 bases each). Trimming shortened V by 1 base and J by 4 bases, and 17 bases separated the two germline ends. Germline-derived CDR1 and CDR2 are SGHDN and FVKESK. This CDR3 has 17 residues. CDR3 residues: CASSQVGGLSSYNEQFF. CDR3 DNA sequence: TGTGCCAGCAGCCAAGTTGGGGGGCTATCGAGTTACAATGAGCAGTTCTTC.